The 4 T cell receptor beta chains below all came from one sample that was sequenced in a study of control samples from healthy donors and cancer patients. Clones were sequenced by immunoSEQ multiplex PCR, and TCRdb holds only the in-frame ones, with some missing. The sample yields about 120,000 clones, roughly 84% seen once. The sample was blood. These receptors came from a man aged 40-50 years in good health.

The chain carries TRBV3-1 (or the pseudogene TRBV3-2) and TRBJ1-5, with D perhaps matching TRBD1 (6 bases). Trimming left V 3 bases short and J 7 bases short, with 10 bases between. The CDR3 loop spans 13 amino acids. The germline V gene encodes CDR1 LGHDT and CDR2 YNNKEL (reference sequence). The DNA of the CDR3 is TGTGCCAGCAGCCAGTACAGGGCCCAGCCCCAGCATTTT. Protein sequence: CASSQYRAQPQHF.

The chain combines TRBV7-6 with TRBJ1-5; 7 bases fit TRBD1. CDR3 length: 16 residues. V shed 5 bases and J 2 bases; nucleotides not matched to a gene: 9. Germline V gives CDR1 SGHVS, CDR2 FNYEAQ. This chain's CDR3 is CASSLGTAGGNQPQHF. CDR3 nucleotide sequence: TGTGCCAGCAGCCTCGGGACAGCCGGTGGCAATCAGCCCCAGCATTTT.

The chain recombines TRBV4-3 with TRBJ1-5; 9 nucleotides match TRBD1. Losses at the gene ends were 0 bases for V and 7 bases for J; bases not matched to a gene: 7. CDR1 is LGHNA and CDR2 is YSLEER in the germline V gene. This CDR3 has 16 residues. The CDR3 nucleotides read TGCGCCAGCAGCCAAGAGTGGTGGACAGGGGAGCAGCCCCAGCATTTT. Translated: CASSQEWWTGEQPQHF.

The chain uses TRBV11-3 and TRBJ1-4; 9 bases fit TRBD1. After removal of 4 bases from V and 4 bases from J, the junction contained 7 bases not matched to a gene. In germline, CDR1 is SGHNT, CDR2 YENEEA. The CDR3 sequence is 16 residues long. This CDR3 is CASSSTGGRGNEKLFF. In DNA, the CDR3 is TGTGCCAGCAGCTCCACAGGGGGCAGGGGTAATGAAAAACTGTTTTTT.